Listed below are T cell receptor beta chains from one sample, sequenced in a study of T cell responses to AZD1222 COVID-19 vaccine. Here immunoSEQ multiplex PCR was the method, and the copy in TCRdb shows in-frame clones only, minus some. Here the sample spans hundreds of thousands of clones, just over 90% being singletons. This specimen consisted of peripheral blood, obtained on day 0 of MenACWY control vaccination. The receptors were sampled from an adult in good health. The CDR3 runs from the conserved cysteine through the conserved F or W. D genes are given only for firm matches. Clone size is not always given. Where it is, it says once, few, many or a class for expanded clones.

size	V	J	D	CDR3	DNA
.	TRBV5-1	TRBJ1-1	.	CASSSPGPNRKAFF	TGCGCCAGCAGCTCTCCGGGCCCTAACCGAAAAGCTTTCTTT
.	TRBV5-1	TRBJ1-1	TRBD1	CASSLNDRGTEAFF	TGCGCCAGCAGCTTGAACGACAGGGGGACTGAAGCTTTCTTT
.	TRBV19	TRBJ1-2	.	CASTVRGRSYGYTF	TGTGCCAGTACGGTCCGGGGGCGAAGCTATGGCTACACCTTC
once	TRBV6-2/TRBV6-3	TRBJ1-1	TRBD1	CASSSPTGTGSEAFF	TGTGCCAGCAGTTCCCCAACCGGGACAGGTTCTGAAGCTTTCTTT
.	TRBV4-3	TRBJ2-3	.	CASSPAGTWADTQYF	TGCGCCAGCAGCCCAGCCGGGACTTGGGCGGATACGCAGTATTTT
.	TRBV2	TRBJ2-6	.	CASSDRQGDQGTGANVLTF	TGTGCCAGCAGTGACCGACAAGGGGACCAGGGGACTGGGGCCAACGTCCTGACTTTC
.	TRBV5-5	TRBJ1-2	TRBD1	CASSTAGTGGNRGYTF	TGTGCCAGCAGCACCGCCGGGACAGGGGGAAACAGGGGCTACACCTTC
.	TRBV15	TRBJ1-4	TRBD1	CATSRDRGREKLFF	TGTGCCACCAGCAGGGACAGGGGTAGGGAAAAACTGTTTTTT
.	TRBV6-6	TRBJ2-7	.	CASTDRAGAYEQYF	TGTGCCAGCACCGATCGGGCAGGCGCCTACGAGCAGTACTTC
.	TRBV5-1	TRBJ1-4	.	CASSLVAIRLEKLFF	TGCGCCAGCAGCTTGGTAGCGATACGTCTCGAAAAACTGTTTTTT
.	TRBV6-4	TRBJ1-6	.	CASSAGYNSPLHF	TGTGCCAGCAGTGCAGGCTATAATTCACCCCTCCACTTT
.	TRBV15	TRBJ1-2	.	CATSGLSFYLGRADYGYTF	TGTGCCACCAGCGGGTTATCCTTCTATCTTGGGAGGGCGGACTATGGCTACACCTTC
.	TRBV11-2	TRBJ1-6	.	CASSPLGRAPSPLHF	TGTGCCAGCAGCCCCCTGGGCAGGGCCCCTTCACCCCTCCACTTT
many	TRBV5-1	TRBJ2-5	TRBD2	CASSSGLAGAQETQYF	TGCGCCAGCAGCTCAGGACTAGCGGGGGCTCAAGAGACCCAGTACTTC
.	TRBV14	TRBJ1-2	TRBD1	CASSQDLAGGGYTF	TGTGCCAGCAGCCAAGATCTGGCAGGGGGTGGCTACACCTTC
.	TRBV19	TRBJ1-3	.	CASTGLPSGNTIYF	TGTGCCAGTACCGGACTGCCCTCTGGAAACACCATATATTTT
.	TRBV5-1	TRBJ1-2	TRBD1	CASSLLTGDYGYTF	TGCGCCAGCAGCTTGTTGACAGGGGACTATGGCTACACCTTC
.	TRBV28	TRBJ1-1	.	CASSPLMTEAFF	TGTGCCAGCAGTCCCCTTATGACTGAAGCTTTCTTT
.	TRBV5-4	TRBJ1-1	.	CASSPLGGENTEAFF	TGTGCCAGCAGCCCATTAGGAGGGGAGAACACTGAAGCTTTCTTT
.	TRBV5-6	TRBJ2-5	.	CASSLPGAQETQYF	TGTGCCAGCAGCTTGCCCGGAGCCCAAGAGACCCAGTACTTC
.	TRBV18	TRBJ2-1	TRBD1	CASSPLGTEYNEQFF	TGTGCCAGCTCACCGCTCGGGACAGAGTACAATGAGCAGTTCTTC
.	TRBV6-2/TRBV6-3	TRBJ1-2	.	CASSYGPVRANYGYTF	TGTGCCAGCAGTTACGGGCCTGTTAGAGCTAACTATGGCTACACCTTC
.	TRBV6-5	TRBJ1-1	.	CASSYSAKAKNTEAFF	TGTGCCAGCAGTTACTCGGCTAAGGCCAAGAACACTGAAGCTTTCTTT